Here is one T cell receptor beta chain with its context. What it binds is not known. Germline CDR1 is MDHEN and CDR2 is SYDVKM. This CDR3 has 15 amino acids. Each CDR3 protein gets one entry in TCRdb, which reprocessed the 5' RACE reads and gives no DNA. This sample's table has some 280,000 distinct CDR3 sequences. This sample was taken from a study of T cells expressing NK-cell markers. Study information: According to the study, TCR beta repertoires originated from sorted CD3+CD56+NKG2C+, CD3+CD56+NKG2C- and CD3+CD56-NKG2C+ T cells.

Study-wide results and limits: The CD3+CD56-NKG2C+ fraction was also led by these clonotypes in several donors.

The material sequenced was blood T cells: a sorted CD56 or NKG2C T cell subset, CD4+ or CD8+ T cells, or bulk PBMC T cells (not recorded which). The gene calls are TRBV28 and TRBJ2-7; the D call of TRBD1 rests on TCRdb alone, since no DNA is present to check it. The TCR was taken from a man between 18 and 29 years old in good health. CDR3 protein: CASTPSFRGGYEQYF.